The clone carrying this TCR beta chain was recorded many times. Its antigen is as yet unknown. The TCR beta cDNA libraries carried unique molecular identifiers. TCRdb re-analysed the PCR reads in MiXCR, keeping a single row per CDR3 protein. In the table there are about half a million distinct CDR3 sequences, approximately 31% of which are singletons. From germline, CDR1 is ENHRY and CDR2 SYGVKD. Germline trimming cut 2 bases from V and 3 bases from J; bases unmatched to any gene: 2. CDR3 length: 15 residues. The data derive from a study of post-analysis software for immune sequencing data. Study-wide results and caveats: There was significantly lower normalized Chao1 diversity in multiple sclerosis patients than in controls. Controls had lower frequencies than patients of about 5 TRBV segments, which included TRBV5-6, TRBV5-1 and TRBV20-1.

This TCR was recovered from a girl aged 2 to 17 with multiple sclerosis. V is TRBV10-3 and J is TRBJ2-5; 11 nucleotides align to TRBD2. Sequenced material: blood. DNA for the CDR3: TGTGCCATCAGTGAGACTAGCGGGGGAAAAGAGACCCAGTACTTC. Its protein is CAISETSGGKETQYF.